The rows below give T cell receptor beta chains drawn from one sample of a study of glioma-infiltrating T cells after dendritic cell vaccination. Libraries were prepared by immunoSEQ multiplex PCR; TCRdb keeps only in-frame clonotypes and omits some of them. The data contain approximately 90,000 clones, approximately 87% of them singletons. This sample comprised blood, obtained before dendritic cell vaccination. These receptors were collected from a human donor with glioblastoma. Both conserved end residues are part of each CDR3. D genes are given only for firm matches. Expanded clones get a size class; other rows say once, few or many, or leave the size out.

v_gene	d_gene	j_gene	abundance	CDR3aa	CDR3nt
TRBV6-5	TRBD1	TRBJ1-2	-	CASSPGTGILGYTF	TGTGCCAGCAGCCCCGGGACAGGGATTCTTGGCTACACCTTC
TRBV7-6	-	TRBJ1-5	-	CASSLADSGQPQHF	TGTGCCAGCAGCTTAGCGGATAGCGGTCAGCCCCAGCATTTT
TRBV21-1	-	TRBJ2-5	-	CASTFRQGEETQYF	TGTGCCAGCACCTTTAGACAGGGGGAAGAGACCCAGTACTTC
TRBV6-5	TRBD1	TRBJ1-3	few	CASSYSTGNGNTIYF	TGTGCCAGCAGTTACTCGACAGGGAATGGAAACACCATATATTTT
TRBV30	-	TRBJ1-4	few	CAWSLRGIGKLFF	TGTGCCTGGAGTCTCCGGGGGATCGGAAAACTGTTTTTT
TRBV5-6	TRBD2	TRBJ2-3	-	CASSEGLAGGIPSTDTQYF	TGTGCCAGCAGCGAAGGACTAGCGGGGGGGATACCTAGCACAGATACGCAGTATTTT
TRBV19	TRBD1	TRBJ2-1	few	CASSAIQGVIVNEQFF	TGTGCCAGTAGTGCCATACAGGGGGTTATTGTCAATGAGCAGTTCTTC
TRBV6-6	-	TRBJ2-5	-	CASSYARGTTPETQYF	TGTGCCAGCAGTTACGCTAGGGGGACAACCCCCGAGACCCAGTACTTC
TRBV6-5	-	TRBJ1-2	-	CASTKGTSLNYGYTF	TGTGCCAGCACAAAAGGGACAAGCCTTAACTATGGCTACACCTTC
TRBV28	-	TRBJ2-1	-	CASSLGGMNEQFF	TGTGCCAGCAGTTTGGGGGGTATGAATGAGCAGTTCTTC
TRBV9	TRBD2	TRBJ2-1	-	CASSVGWTGGYNEQFF	TGTGCCAGCAGCGTGGGCTGGACGGGAGGGTACAATGAGCAGTTCTTC
TRBV7-8	TRBD2	TRBJ2-7	-	CASRPGLAYEQYF	TGTGCCAGCAGGCCGGGACTAGCCTACGAGCAGTACTTC
TRBV5-1	-	TRBJ1-2	-	CASSSDNTEGYTF	TGCGCCAGCAGCTCTGACAACACGGAAGGCTACACCTTC
TRBV27	TRBD1	TRBJ1-1	-	CATGQGAINTEAFF	TGTGCCACCGGACAGGGGGCAATTAACACTGAAGCTTTCTTT
TRBV6-6	TRBD1	TRBJ2-3	-	CASSLQGTGTDTQYF	TGTGCCAGCAGCCTACAGGGGACCGGCACAGATACGCAGTATTTT
TRBV6-1	-	TRBJ2-1	-	CATTQGYNEQFF	TGTGCCACCACCCAGGGCTACAATGAGCAGTTCTTC
TRBV7-2	TRBD2	TRBJ2-1	once	CASSLGPAGDGYNEQFF	TGTGCCAGCAGCTTAGGGCCAGCGGGAGACGGCTACAATGAGCAGTTCTTC
TRBV2	-	TRBJ1-4	-	CASGWRGNEKLFF	TGTGCCAGCGGGTGGCGGGGGAATGAAAAACTGTTTTTT
TRBV9	-	TRBJ2-7	-	CASSVEPTVGAYEQYF	TGTGCCAGCAGCGTAGAGCCCACTGTCGGTGCCTACGAGCAGTACTTC
TRBV5-8	TRBD2	TRBJ2-1	-	CASSLAVLAGNNEQFF	TGTGCCAGCAGCTTGGCCGTTCTAGCGGGTAACAATGAGCAGTTCTTC
TRBV6-1	-	TRBJ2-7	-	CASSGRGSGYEQYF	TGTGCCAGCAGTGGTCGGGGTTCCGGTTACGAGCAGTACTTC
TRBV5-4	-	TRBJ2-5	-	CASSPGGRQETQYF	TGTGCCAGCAGCCCTGGAGGTAGGCAAGAGACCCAGTACTTC
TRBV7-9	TRBD2	TRBJ2-1	-	CASRGGGSNEQFF	TGTGCCAGCAGGGGCGGCGGGAGTAATGAGCAGTTCTTC
TRBV25-1	-	TRBJ1-5	-	CASSDSRGGQPQHF	TGTGCCAGCAGTGATAGCAGGGGCGGCCAGCCCCAGCATTTT
TRBV21-1	-	TRBJ1-2	-	CASSAYRVPLGYTF	TGTGCCAGCAGCGCATACAGGGTCCCCCTGGGCTACACCTTC
TRBV7-7	-	TRBJ2-1	-	CASSLAAGGNEQFF	TGTGCCAGCAGCTTAGCCGCAGGAGGAAATGAGCAGTTCTTC
TRBV5-1	-	TRBJ1-2	-	CASSFTGEVNYGYTF	TGCGCCAGCAGCTTCACAGGTGAAGTGAACTATGGCTACACCTTC
TRBV5-1	TRBD2	TRBJ2-1	-	CASSLGSGDYNEQFF	TGCGCCAGCAGCTTGGGTAGCGGGGACTACAATGAGCAGTTCTTC
TRBV5-1	-	TRBJ2-1	-	CASSLEGGGHNEQFF	TGCGCCAGCAGCTTGGAGGGAGGGGGGCACAATGAGCAGTTCTTC
TRBV5-4	TRBD1	TRBJ1-6	-	CASSPGQELSSPLHF	TGTGCCAGCAGCCCTGGACAGGAATTAAGTTCACCCCTCCACTTT
TRBV18	TRBD1	TRBJ2-7	few	CASSPSTGGLEQYF	TGTGCCAGCTCTCCCTCGACAGGGGGTCTCGAGCAGTACTTC
TRBV5-1	TRBD2	TRBJ2-7	-	CASNPRSGGSSYEQYF	TGCGCCAGTAATCCCAGGTCGGGGGGAAGCTCCTACGAGCAGTACTTC
TRBV6-5	-	TRBJ2-7	-	CASSSNKQGGEQYF	TGTGCCAGCAGTTCCAACAAACAGGGAGGGGAGCAGTACTTC
TRBV5-1	-	TRBJ1-1	-	CASSRRGSGDTEAFF	TGCGCCAGCAGCCGGAGGGGATCTGGAGACACTGAAGCTTTCTTT
TRBV2	TRBD1	TRBJ1-1	-	CASSGTGGTEAFF	TGTGCCAGCAGTGGGACAGGGGGAACTGAAGCTTTCTTT
TRBV10-2	TRBD1	TRBJ2-7	-	CASSESWDRGRDEQYF	TGCGCCAGCAGTGAGTCGTGGGACAGGGGGAGAGACGAGCAGTACTTC
TRBV5-6	-	TRBJ2-7	-	CASKRSSYEQYF	TGTGCCAGCAAGAGAAGCTCCTACGAGCAGTACTTC
TRBV27	-	TRBJ1-5	-	CASSLSGNGLPQHF	TGTGCCAGCAGTTTATCGGGCAACGGATTGCCCCAGCATTTT
TRBV6-6	-	TRBJ2-7	-	CASSYSLDSFYEQYF	TGTGCCAGCAGTTACTCCCTCGACAGTTTCTACGAGCAGTACTTC
TRBV7-9	-	TRBJ1-3	-	CASSESGSSGNTIYF	TGTGCCAGCAGCGAATCAGGGTCTTCTGGAAACACCATATATTTT
TRBV7-9	-	TRBJ2-3	-	CASSLAAYTDTQYF	TGTGCCAGCAGCTTAGCAGCGTACACAGATACGCAGTATTTT
TRBV30	-	TRBJ1-4	-	CAGGGETNEKLFF	TGTGCCGGAGGGGGGGAAACTAATGAAAAACTGTTTTTT
TRBV5-1	-	TRBJ2-2	-	CASSLAKGSGTGELFF	TGCGCCAGCAGCTTGGCCAAGGGAAGCGGTACCGGGGAGCTGTTTTTT
TRBV5-1	TRBD1	TRBJ1-2	-	CASSNRQGYGYTF	TGCGCCAGCAGCAACCGACAGGGCTATGGCTACACCTTC
TRBV10-1	-	TRBJ2-3	-	CASSESKKRGPGAYTDTQYF	TGCGCCAGCAGTGAGTCGAAGAAGAGAGGCCCGGGAGCTTACACAGATACGCAGTATTTT
TRBV18	-	TRBJ2-2	-	CASSPPDFTNTGELFF	TGTGCCAGCTCTCCTCCCGACTTCACGAACACCGGGGAGCTGTTTTTT
TRBV15	-	TRBJ1-3	few	CATSRVAGATSGNTIYF	TGTGCCACCAGCAGAGTGGCAGGGGCTACCTCTGGAAACACCATATATTTT
TRBV13	-	TRBJ1-1	few	CASSLIRNTEAFF	TGTGCCAGCAGCTTAATTAGAAACACTGAAGCTTTCTTT
TRBV5-1	TRBD2	TRBJ2-1	-	CASSLGTSGDNEQFF	TGCGCCAGCAGCTTGGGGACTAGCGGGGACAATGAGCAGTTCTTC
TRBV5-4	-	TRBJ2-7	-	CASSFEVGGTYEQYF	TGTGCCAGCAGCTTCGAGGTCGGGGGTACCTACGAGCAGTACTTC